These 30 T cell receptor beta chains were all obtained from the same sample, sequenced in a study of control samples from healthy donors and cancer patients. Libraries were prepared by immunoSEQ multiplex PCR; TCRdb keeps only in-frame clonotypes and omits some of them. The table includes about 270,000 clones, roughly 82% detected once. Sequenced input: PBMCs. The receptors were sampled from a woman aged 60-70 years with lung cancer.

The V and J genes are TRBV11-3 and TRBJ2-5, with 8 bases fitting TRBD2. Unmatched junction bases numbered 5, after V lost 5 bases and J lost 3 bases. Germline CDR1 and CDR2: SGHNT and YENEEA. CDR3 size: 14 residues. Written as DNA, the CDR3 is TGTGCCAGCAGCCCGACTAGCGCAAAAGAGACCCAGTACTTC. This gives the protein CASSPTSAKETQYF.

V gene TRBV2 combines with J gene TRBJ1-2, with D unresolved. This CDR3 region has 12 residues. Germline-derived CDR1 and CDR2 are SNHLY and FYNNEI. Trimming took off 4 bases at V and 6 bases at J, with 9 bases between the two ends. CDR3 region: CASSVGHNGYTF. The CDR3 DNA follows: TGTGCCAGCAGTGTCGGCCACAATGGCTACACCTTC.

V gene TRBV6-5 combines with J gene TRBJ1-1; the D is unclear. V gave up 0 bases and J gave up 2 bases, with 10 bases separating them. Germline-derived CDR1 and CDR2 are MNHEY and SVGAGI. The CDR3 covers 15 residues. The CDR3 region is CASSYSGPSNTEAFF. The CDR3 nucleotides read TGTGCCAGCAGTTACTCCGGGCCCTCTAACACTGAAGCTTTCTTT.

The rearrangement links TRBV5-1 to TRBJ2-2; D remains ambiguous. The CDR3 extends over 16 amino acids. The V end lost 3 bases, the J end lost 0 bases, and 12 bases lay between the germline ends. Germline values: CDR1 SGHRS, CDR2 YFSETQ. CDR3 region: CASSYLAASNTGELFF. CDR3 DNA: TGCGCCAGCAGCTATTTAGCAGCTTCGAACACCGGGGAGCTGTTTTTT.

This sequence joins TRBV7-8 and TRBJ1-1, with D hard to call. The CDR3 runs to 14 residues. Per the germline V gene, CDR1 is SGHVS and CDR2 is FQNEAQ. Trimming stripped 3 bases from V and 0 bases from J, with 8 bases between. The CDR3 is CASSLNNLNTEAFF. The CDR3 DNA follows: TGTGCCAGCAGCTTGAACAACCTGAACACTGAAGCTTTCTTT.

The CDR3: CASSFEGNSPLHF. The DNA for the CDR3 is TGTGCCAGCAGTTTTGAAGGGAATTCACCCCTCCACTTT. The chain has TRBV12-3 or TRBV12-4 and TRBJ1-6; D call uncertain. Trimming took 3 bases from V and 7 from J, leaving 7 bases between them. This CDR3 is built from 13 residues.

The chain couples TRBV20-1 to TRBJ1-1, with D hard to call. The germline gives CDR1 DFQATT, CDR2 SNEGSKA (reference sequence). This CDR3 comprises 13 residues. The V end was cut by 3 bases, the J end by 2 bases, with 10 bases between. CDR3 nucleotide sequence: TGCAGTGCTAGTATCTCCAGTAACACTGAAGCTTTCTTT. It encodes CSASISSNTEAFF.

The chain joins TRBV7-9 to TRBJ2-7; the D gene is possibly TRBD2 (6 bases). V lost 1 base to trimming and J lost 5 bases, with 9 bases between them. Germline values: CDR1 SEHNR, CDR2 FQNEAQ (reference sequence). This CDR3 contains 13 residues. The CDR3 region has the DNA TGTGCCAGCAGCTTAGTTTCGGGGGACGAGCAGTACTTC. This sequence encodes CASSLVSGDEQYF.

The V and J genes are TRBV6-1 and TRBJ1-2, with D maybe TRBD1 (6 bases). V dropped 1 base and J dropped 8 bases, with 17 bases sitting between them. The germline V gene has CDR1 MNHNS and CDR2 SASEGT. This CDR3 comprises 15 residues. CDR3 bases: TGTGCCAGCAGTGAAGGCGGGGGGCGTCTGGTCGGCTACACCTTC. As protein: CASSEGGGRLVGYTF.

The table lists this clone with a count of one. This sequence joins TRBV24-1 and TRBJ1-5, with D uncertain. Germline CDR1 and CDR2: KGHDR and SFDVKD. CDR3 length: 15 residues. V lost 1 base to trimming and J lost 3 bases, with 9 bases between them. In DNA, the CDR3 is TGTGCCACCAGTGATTTCCGGGCGATCAATCAGCCCCAGCATTTT. Its protein is CATSDFRAINQPQHF.

The chain carries TRBV6-6 and TRBJ1-3; D uncertain. V was trimmed by 8 bases and J by 1 base, leaving 6 bases between them. Germline V gene data show CDR1 as MNHNY and CDR2 as SVGAGI (reference sequence). The CDR3 spans 12 residues. The CDR3 DNA reads as TGTGCCAGCGTCGGTTCTGGAAACACCATATATTTT. Its protein product is CASVGSGNTIYF.

Only a few counts were recorded for this clone. CDR3 in DNA: TGTGCCAGCAGTGAATGGGGGGCGGATGGTGAAAAACTGTTTTTT. Protein sequence: CASSEWGADGEKLFF. The chain links TRBV2 to TRBJ1-4; D is possibly TRBD1 (6 bases). V gave up 2 bases and J gave up 7 bases, with 14 bases separating them. In germline, CDR1 is SNHLY, CDR2 FYNNEI. The CDR3 totals 15 residues.

This chain uses TRBV7-3 with TRBJ2-2; unclear D gene. Germline V lookup: CDR1 SGHTA, CDR2 FQGTGA. The CDR3 covers 13 residues. V lost 4 bases to trimming and J lost 5 bases, with 8 bases between them. In nucleotides, the CDR3 is TGTGCCAGCAGCTCGGACGGAACCGGGGAGCTGTTTTTT. This translates into CASSSDGTGELFF.

J is TRBJ2-7 and V is TRBV18; 8 nucleotides align to TRBD1. This CDR3 region has 14 residues. Germline CDR1 reads KGHSH; CDR2 reads LQKENI. The V segment lost 4 bases and the J segment 5 bases; nucleotides outside the gene matches: 7. The CDR3, as DNA: TGTGCCAGCTCACGTGGACAGGGCGGCCACGAGCAGTACTTC. This encodes CASSRGQGGHEQYF. Based on the CDR3 plus reference TRBV18 and TRBJ2-7, the full variable domain is NAGVMQNPRHLVRRRGQEARLRCSPMKGHSHVYWYRQLPEEGLKFMVYLQKENIIDESGMPKERFSAEFPKEGPSILRIQQVVRGDSAAYFCASSRGQGGHEQYFGPGTRLTVT.

This clone was found many times. This chain connects TRBV2 to TRBJ2-3; 7 bases agree with TRBD1. V shed 2 bases, J shed 5 bases, and the junction held 13 bases outside the gene matches. This CDR3 is built from 17 residues. Germline CDR1 and CDR2: SNHLY and FYNNEI. CDR3 in amino acids: CASSEQWKGGAGDTQYF. The CDR3 bases are TGTGCCAGCAGTGAACAGTGGAAAGGGGGCGCCGGAGATACGCAGTATTTT.

This chain uses TRBV10-3 with TRBJ1-5; D gene uncertain. Per germline, CDR1 ENHRY and CDR2 SYGVKD. Between the trimmed V and J ends, which lost 10 bases and 1 base, there was a span of 11 bases. There are 13 residues in the CDR3. CDR3 DNA: TGTGCCACCAGAGGGAACAGCAATCAGCCCCAGCATTTT. Amino acid sequence: CATRGNSNQPQHF.

This rearrangement joins TRBV5-1 to TRBJ1-5, with D possibly matching TRBD1 (6 bases). Germline CDR1 reads SGHRS; CDR2 reads YFSETQ. The CDR3 runs to 15 residues. Trimming removed 0 bases at V and 2 bases at J, with 9 bases between. CDR3: CASSLDGGRNQPQHF. CDR3 nucleotide sequence: TGCGCCAGCAGCTTGGACGGGGGCCGCAATCAGCCCCAGCATTTT.

This clone was detected many times. This chain uses TRBV7-6 with TRBJ2-3; a possible D gene is TRBD1 (6 bases). V was shortened by 2 bases and J by 4 bases, with 13 bases between the two germline ends. This CDR3 region has 15 residues. Looked up from germline, CDR1 is SGHVS and CDR2 is FNYEAQ. The CDR3 bases are TGTGCCAGCAGCTTATCAGACAGGATCGCAGATACGCAGTATTTT. Protein product: CASSLSDRIADTQYF. Full variable domain (outside the CDR3, taken from reference TRBV7-6 and TRBJ2-3): GAGVSQSPRYKVTKRGQDVALRCDPISGHVSLYWYRQALGQGPEFLTYFNYEAQQDKSGLPNDRFSAERPEGSISTLTIQRTEQRDSAMYRCASSLSDRIADTQYFGPGTRLTVL.

V and J are TRBV15 and TRBJ2-5; the D is unclear. The germline V gene has CDR1 LNHNV and CDR2 YYDKDF (reference sequence). The CDR3 runs 15 residues. V was trimmed by 1 base and J by 2 bases, leaving 11 bases between them. CDR3 sequence (DNA): TGTGCCACCAGCAGAGGTTTTCCCGGTCAAGAGACCCAGTACTTC. Protein: CATSRGFPGQETQYF.

The chain uses TRBV5-1 and TRBJ2-5; the match to TRBD2 covers 11 bases. CDR1 is SGHRS and CDR2 is YFSETQ in the germline V gene. Trimming at V came to 1 base and at J to 5 bases, leaving 10 bases not matched to a gene. The CDR3 extends over 17 amino acids. CDR3: CASSLTSGSYRQETQYF. The CDR3 coding sequence is TGCGCCAGCAGCTTGACTAGCGGGAGTTATAGACAGGAGACCCAGTACTTC.

V usage is TRBV27 and J usage is TRBJ2-3; D remains unclear. The germline gives CDR1 MNHEY, CDR2 SMNVEV (reference sequence). Trimming removed 2 bases at V and 1 base at J, with 19 bases between. The CDR3 is 18 amino acids. The CDR3 nucleotides read TGTGCCAGCAGTTTAATCCCCGGCCGCCGGCGTGGCACAGATACGCAGTATTTT. This codes for CASSLIPGRRRGTDTQYF.

V is TRBV5-4 and J is TRBJ2-1, with TRBD2 identical over 10 bases. The CDR3 length is 16 residues. With 0 bases clipped from V and 3 bases from J, the junction kept 3 bases outside the gene matches. Germline V gene data show CDR1 as SGHNT and CDR2 as YYREEE (reference sequence). The CDR3 spells CASSLGASGSYNEQFF. CDR3 nucleotide sequence: TGTGCCAGCAGCTTGGGGGCTAGCGGGAGCTACAATGAGCAGTTCTTC.

V and J are TRBV5-1 and TRBJ2-5; 11 positions agree with TRBD1. The CDR3 extends over 17 amino acids. J lost 0 bases, V lost 3 bases, and 7 bases had no gene match. Germline-derived CDR1 and CDR2 are SGHRS and YFSETQ. The CDR3 is CASSSNRDRGYQETQYF. DNA for the CDR3: TGCGCCAGCAGCTCAAACCGGGACAGGGGGTACCAAGAGACCCAGTACTTC.

This chain uses TRBV5-1 with TRBJ2-1, with 10 bases fitting TRBD1. This CDR3 has 18 residues. Germline-derived CDR1 and CDR2 are SGHRS and YFSETQ. V dropped 4 bases and J dropped 1; count of bases not matched to a gene: 11. CDR3 amino acids: CASSGGTGVAGSYNEQFF. The CDR3 bases are TGCGCCAGCAGCGGCGGGACAGGGGTTGCGGGTTCCTACAATGAGCAGTTCTTC.

This clone was detected only once. The V call is TRBV7-3, the J call TRBJ2-7, with TRBD2 as a possible D gene (5 bases). CDR3 length: 13 amino acids. Deletions cut 9 bases from V and 2 bases from J, with 14 bases between. Germline V gene lookup returns CDR1 SGHTA and CDR2 FQGTGA. CDR3 nucleotide sequence: TGTGCCAGTAGCGAAGGCGGCACCTACGAGCAGTACTTC. Translating it yields CASSEGGTYEQYF.

This chain links TRBV23-1 with TRBJ2-1, with D unclear. TRBV23-1 is given ORF status, its function remaining uncertain. V shed 0 bases and J shed 3 bases, with 18 bases lying between them. The CDR3 covers 18 residues. The CDR3 sequence is CASSQSIQASLDYNEQFF. CDR3 in DNA: TGCGCCAGCAGTCAATCGATTCAGGCGAGTCTGGACTACAATGAGCAGTTCTTC.

The chain has TRBV4-2 and TRBJ1-3; unclear D gene. The CDR3 has 11 residues. The V gene's germline CDR1 is LGHNA and CDR2 YNFKEQ. The germline V and J ends were trimmed by 4 bases and 6 bases, with 4 bases remaining between them. CDR3 loop: CASSRANTIYF. CDR3 sequence (DNA): TGTGCCAGCAGCCGGGCAAACACCATATATTTT.

This chain connects TRBV5-1 to TRBJ2-3; D is undetermined. Germline CDR1 is SGHRS and CDR2 is YFSETQ. V lost 0 bases to trimming and J lost 4 bases, with 12 bases between them. CDR3 length equals 15 residues. The CDR3 loop reads CASSLEAFAADTQYF. The CDR3 DNA is TGCGCCAGCAGCTTGGAAGCGTTTGCAGCAGATACGCAGTATTTT.

This clone appeared a few times. This rearrangement joins TRBV5-1 to TRBJ2-3, with D perhaps TRBD1 (5 bases). Germline V gene sequence: CDR1 SGHRS, CDR2 YFSETQ. Trimming removed 0 bases from V and 3 bases from J, with 11 bases in between. This CDR3 is built from 15 residues. The CDR3 loop reads CASSLVQAGTDTQYF. CDR3 bases: TGCGCCAGCAGCTTGGTACAGGCAGGAACAGATACGCAGTATTTT.

The J gene is TRBJ1-1, the V gene TRBV3-1 (or the pseudogene TRBV3-2); D is possibly TRBD1 (6 bases). The CDR3 contains 14 residues. Deletions cut 4 bases from V and 0 bases from J, with 9 bases between. The V gene's germline CDR1 is LGHDT and CDR2 YNNKEL (reference sequence). The CDR3 DNA sequence: TGTGCCAGCAGCCTGAACAGGGTGAACACTGAAGCTTTCTTT. Amino acid sequence: CASSLNRVNTEAFF.